This T cell receptor (beta chain) stems from a study of graft-versus-host responses after intestinal transplantation. Study details: Multivisceral, liver-intestinal, or isolated intestinal transplants were given to recipients.

The data were produced by immunoSEQ multiplex PCR, yet TCRdb's version contains in-frame clones alone and is incomplete. The repertoire holds 4,000 or so clones, with around 32% as singletons. Following the reaction, CD3+CD4+ and CD3+CD8+ responders that were proliferating and CFSE-low underwent sorting. Study-wide results and caveats: Recipient marrow contained GvH clones, some of which appeared first in ileum or blood.

This receptor was identified in a human patient who was an organ donor for intestinal transplantation. Here the sequenced sample was alloreactive CD4+ T cells from a mixed lymphocyte reaction culture, taken before transplantation. Subset defined: CFSE-low proliferating T cells sorted from roughly 6-day pre-transplant mixed lymphocyte reaction (GvH or HvG direction).

The DNA for the CDR3 is TGTGCCAGCAGTGAGGTCCTGGACACTGAAGCTTTCTTT. Its translation is CASSEVLDTEAFF. The chain has TRBV2 and TRBJ1-1; D remains ambiguous. CDR1 is SNHLY, CDR2 FYNNEI, per germline. V was trimmed by 3 bases and J by 3 bases, leaving 8 bases between them. The CDR3 spans 13 residues.